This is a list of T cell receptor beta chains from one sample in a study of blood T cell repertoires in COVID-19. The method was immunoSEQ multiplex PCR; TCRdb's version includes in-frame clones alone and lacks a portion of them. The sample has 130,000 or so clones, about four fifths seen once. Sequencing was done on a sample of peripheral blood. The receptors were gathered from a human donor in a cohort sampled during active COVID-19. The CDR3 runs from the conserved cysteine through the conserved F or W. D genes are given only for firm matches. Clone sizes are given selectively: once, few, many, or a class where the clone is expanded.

CASVGGAKTGELFF | TGTGCCAGCGTGGGAGGGGCGAAAACCGGGGAGCTGTTTTTT | NA | TRBD2 | 14 | TRBJ2-2 | TRBV28
CASSPRGSTNEKLFF | TGTGCCAGCTCACCACGGGGCTCCACGAATGAAAAACTGTTTTTT | NA | NA | 15 | TRBJ1-4 | TRBV18
CASSLGNNRGRGYGYTF | TGTGCCAGCAGCCTTGGGAACAACAGGGGACGAGGCTATGGCTACACCTTC | NA | TRBD1 | 17 | TRBJ1-2 | TRBV7-6
CSASYRGSYEQYF | TGCAGTGCTAGTTACCGGGGATCCTACGAGCAGTACTTC | few | NA | 13 | TRBJ2-7 | TRBV20-1
CAWMGQGTYGYTF | TGTGCCTGGATGGGACAGGGAACGTATGGCTACACCTTC | NA | TRBD1 | 13 | TRBJ1-2 | TRBV30
CASSPPGGSGQPQHF | TGTGCCAGCTCACCACCGGGGGGGAGCGGTCAGCCCCAGCATTTT | NA | NA | 15 | TRBJ1-5 | TRBV18
CASSGGTSPQETQYF | TGCGCCAGCAGTGGCGGGACTAGCCCTCAGGAGACCCAGTACTTC | NA | TRBD2 | 15 | TRBJ2-5 | TRBV5-1
CATSERGLHEQYF | TGTGCCACCAGTGAGAGGGGGCTTCACGAGCAGTACTTC | NA | TRBD1 | 13 | TRBJ2-7 | TRBV24-1
CSASVSSMADTQYF | TGCAGTGCTAGTGTTAGCAGTATGGCAGATACGCAGTATTTT | NA | NA | 14 | TRBJ2-3 | TRBV20-1
CASSQGSSSGSLRARGQQYF | TGTGCCAGCAGCCAAGGTTCCTCCTCAGGGAGTCTGAGAGCGCGGGGTCAGCAGTACTTC | NA | NA | 20 | TRBJ2-7 | TRBV3-1/TRBV3-2
CASSLTGFERGNTIYF | TGTGCCAGCAGCTTAACAGGGTTCGAGCGTGGAAACACCATATATTTT | NA | NA | 16 | TRBJ1-3 | TRBV5-4
CAISERTSGVNEQFF | TGTGCCATCAGTGAGCGGACTAGCGGGGTAAATGAGCAGTTCTTC | NA | TRBD2 | 15 | TRBJ2-1 | TRBV10-3
CASSSFSNQPQHF | TGTGCCAGCAGTTCATTCAGCAATCAGCCCCAGCATTTT | once | NA | 13 | TRBJ1-5 | TRBV12-3/TRBV12-4
CASSRDRYEQYF | TGTGCCAGCAGCCGGGACAGATACGAGCAGTACTTC | NA | TRBD1 | 12 | TRBJ2-7 | TRBV5-5
CASSQGGTGGYNEKLFF | TGCGCCAGCAGCCAAGGAGGGACAGGGGGCTACAATGAAAAACTGTTTTTT | NA | TRBD1 | 17 | TRBJ1-4 | TRBV4-1
CASSLTGGGEYEQYF | TGTGCCAGCAGCTTAACAGGGGGCGGCGAGTACGAGCAGTACTTC | once | TRBD1 | 15 | TRBJ2-7 | TRBV7-8
CSASYLFELNTEAFF | TGCAGTGCTAGTTATTTATTTGAGCTGAACACTGAAGCTTTCTTT | NA | NA | 15 | TRBJ1-1 | TRBV20-1
CASGLPLRRTGEGNEQFF | TGTGCTAGTGGTTTGCCACTAAGAAGGACAGGGGAGGGCAATGAGCAGTTCTTC | NA | TRBD1 | 18 | TRBJ2-1 | TRBV12-5
CASGPILAGGSPISTDTQYF | TGTGCTAGTGGTCCCATCCTAGCGGGGGGCTCGCCGATTAGCACAGATACGCAGTATTTT | NA | TRBD2 | 20 | TRBJ2-3 | TRBV12-5
CASTSGGGNTIYF | TGTGCCAGCACATCAGGGGGAGGAAACACCATATATTTT | NA | TRBD1 | 13 | TRBJ1-3 | TRBV28
CASSDGQGSGNTIYF | TGTGCCAGCAGTGACGGACAAGGCTCTGGAAACACCATATATTTT | NA | NA | 15 | TRBJ1-3 | TRBV6-1
CASSLGESSNYEQYF | TGCGCCAGCAGTCTCGGGGAGTCCTCAAACTACGAGCAGTACTTC | NA | NA | 15 | TRBJ2-7 | TRBV4-1
CATGFGRRDQPQHF | TGTGCCACGGGGTTCGGGAGGCGCGATCAGCCCCAGCATTTT | NA | NA | 14 | TRBJ1-5 | TRBV19
CASSQRGTFPSYEQYF | TGTGCCAGCAGCCAACGTGGGACATTCCCCTCCTACGAGCAGTACTTC | NA | NA | 16 | TRBJ2-7 | TRBV6-6
CASCSVFDEQYF | TGTGCCAGCTGCTCGGTCTTCGACGAGCAGTACTTC | NA | NA | 12 | TRBJ2-7 | TRBV12-3/TRBV12-4
CASSPLGGSYEQYF | TGCGCCAGCAGCCCTTTGGGGGGGTCTTACGAGCAGTACTTC | NA | TRBD2 | 14 | TRBJ2-7 | TRBV4-1
CASSKEGLPLHF | TGTGCCAGCAGCAAGGAGGGGTTACCCCTCCACTTT | NA | NA | 12 | TRBJ1-6 | TRBV12-3/TRBV12-4
CASSLSGTGTGEQYF | TGTGCCAGCAGTTTGTCGGGGACAGGGACGGGCGAGCAGTACTTC | NA | TRBD1 | 15 | TRBJ2-7 | TRBV6-5
CASSLFGAGSYNEQFF | TGTGCCAGCAGTTTATTTGGGGCGGGGTCCTACAATGAGCAGTTCTTC | NA | NA | 16 | TRBJ2-1 | TRBV27
CAWRAGAGTASTDTQYF | TGTGCCTGGCGCGCGGGGGCCGGGACTGCTAGCACAGATACGCAGTATTTT | NA | NA | 17 | TRBJ2-3 | TRBV30
CSAASGTAGGIQYF | TGCAGCGCAGCGTCCGGGACGGCCGGGGGCATTCAGTACTTC | NA | NA | 14 | TRBJ2-4 | TRBV29-1
CASSQQGQGGSEQFF | TGCGCCAGCAGCCAGCAGGGACAGGGAGGCTCTGAGCAGTTCTTC | once | TRBD1 | 15 | TRBJ2-1 | TRBV4-1
CASSLAIERDTQYF | TGTGCCAGCAGCTTAGCTATAGAACGAGATACGCAGTATTTT | NA | NA | 14 | TRBJ2-3 | TRBV7-9
CASSPLDRLDGYTF | TGTGCCAGCAGCCCGCTGGACAGGCTCGATGGCTACACCTTC | NA | TRBD1 | 14 | TRBJ1-2 | TRBV11-2
CASSLDRGTYEQYF | TGTGCCAGCAGTCTCGACAGGGGAACCTACGAGCAGTACTTC | NA | TRBD1 | 14 | TRBJ2-7 | TRBV11-1
CASSFISPEQYF | TGTGCCAGCAGCTTTATTTCTCCCGAGCAGTACTTC | NA | NA | 12 | TRBJ2-7 | TRBV7-9
CASSLRLAGGQETQYF | TGTGCCAGCAGCTTAAGACTAGCGGGGGGGCAAGAGACCCAGTACTTC | NA | TRBD2 | 16 | TRBJ2-5 | TRBV7-9
CASSLEAGGVSTDTQYF | TGCGCCAGCAGCTTGGAGGCAGGGGGAGTTAGCACAGATACGCAGTATTTT | once | TRBD1 | 17 | TRBJ2-3 | TRBV5-1
CASSSNLRTAYEQYF | TGTGCCAGTAGTTCCAACCTGCGGACAGCTTACGAGCAGTACTTC | NA | NA | 15 | TRBJ2-7 | TRBV19
CASSPGQGIYGYTF | TGTGCCAGCAGCCCCGGACAGGGAATTTATGGCTACACCTTC | NA | TRBD1 | 14 | TRBJ1-2 | TRBV3-1/TRBV3-2
CASSQALAPGSYNEQFF | TGTGCCAGCAGCCAAGCCCTAGCCCCCGGCTCCTACAATGAGCAGTTCTTC | NA | NA | 17 | TRBJ2-1 | TRBV3-1/TRBV3-2